The 20 T cell receptor beta chains below all came from one sample that was sequenced in a study of OX40 agonist ivuxolimab in advanced cancers. Libraries were constructed by the immunoSEQ multiplex PCR assay. The table comes from immuneACCESS by way of TCRdb, which keeps in-frame sequences with V and J called. Part of the clones is missing from these tables; in studies checked, under half for an unresolved V gene and the rest for unknown reasons. The sample records around 74,000 clones, 85% of which are singletons. 0.5% to 0.8% of the sample belongs to the ten largest clones. Sequenced here: CD4+ or CD8+ T cells sorted from blood, sampled in a trial of the OX40 agonist ivuxolimab. The receptors come from an adult with an advanced solid tumor such as melanoma, head and neck, liver or kidney cancer.

Notes on this clone: Additional DNA sequences in this sample encode the identical CDR3. The rearrangement joins TRBV7-2 to TRBJ1-5; unclear D gene. V lost 1 base to trimming and J lost 2 bases, with 6 bases between them. This CDR3 comprises 14 residues. From germline, CDR1 is SGHTA and CDR2 FQGNSA. CDR3 region: CASSLEGGNQPQHF. The DNA of the CDR3 is TGTGCCAGCAGCTTAGAGGGAGGCAATCAGCCCCAGCATTTT.

The gene calls are TRBV21-1 and TRBJ2-1; whether TRBD2, the table's D call, matches the DNA was not checked. TRBV21-1 is termed a pseudogene. The CDR3 spans 17 residues. CDR3 coding DNA: TGTGCCAGCAGCAGTCCCGGAGCGGGGGGACACCACAATGAGCAGTTCTTC. It yields the protein CASSSPGAGGHHNEQFF.

The chain joins TRBV7-2 to TRBJ2-4, with D tentatively TRBD2 (6 bases). This CDR3 region has 14 residues. CDR1 and CDR2 from the germline V gene are SGHTA and FQGNSA. V was cut by 5 bases and J by 4 bases, with 12 bases left in between. For the CDR3, the DNA is TGTGCCAGCAGCCACGCGGGGTCGAAAAACATTCAGTACTTC. Protein: CASSHAGSKNIQYF.

This chain uses TRBV6-5 with TRBJ2-3; D tentatively reads TRBD1 or TRBD2 (5 bases each). CDR3 length equals 15 residues. V was shortened by 6 bases and J by 2 bases, with 15 bases between the two germline ends. CDR1 and CDR2 from the germline V gene are MNHEY and SVGAGI. The CDR3 spells CASSLGRLLTDTQYF. CDR3 in DNA: TGTGCCAGCAGCCTGGGACGCCTCCTCACAGATACGCAGTATTTT.

The DNA for the CDR3 is TGTGCCAGCAGCCCGGGACTAGCATCAGATACGCAGTATTTT. Amino acid sequence: CASSPGLASDTQYF. V usage is TRBV5-4 and J usage is TRBJ2-3; 9 nucleotides align to TRBD2. The CDR3 runs 14 residues. CDR1 and CDR2 (germline): SGHNT, YYREEE (reference sequence). V lost 4 bases, J lost 4 bases, and 4 bases stayed unmatched.

V is TRBV5-1 and J is TRBJ2-3; 7 bases fit TRBD2. There are 18 residues in the CDR3. Germline V gives CDR1 SGHRS, CDR2 YFSETQ. J lost 0 bases, V lost 5 bases, and 15 bases had no gene match. CDR3 sequence: CASRLTASGLLSTDTQYF. CDR3 nucleotide sequence: TGCGCCAGCAGACTGACCGCCTCGGGACTACTAAGCACAGATACGCAGTATTTT.

The chain carries TRBV4-2 and TRBJ2-3, with 8 bases fitting TRBD2. There are 17 residues in the CDR3. The germline V gene encodes CDR1 LGHNA and CDR2 YNFKEQ. Unmatched junction bases numbered 11, after V lost 0 bases and J lost 6 bases. The DNA for the CDR3 is TGTGCCAGCAGCCAAGAGTGGCCAAGCGGGGGTGTGGATACGCAGTATTTT. It codes for CASSQEWPSGGVDTQYF.

The chain employs TRBV10-3 and TRBJ1-5; the match to TRBD1 covers 9 bases. The junction had 1 base not matched to a gene; V was cut back by 2 bases and J by 5 bases. Looked up from germline, CDR1 is ENHRY and CDR2 is SYGVKD. The CDR3 has 14 residues. CDR3 residues: CAISETGGYQPQHF. The DNA of the CDR3 is TGTGCCATCAGTGAGACAGGGGGCTATCAGCCCCAGCATTTT.

The gene calls are TRBV7-8 and TRBJ1-2; D possibly corresponds to TRBD1 (6 bases). Germline V gene sequence: CDR1 SGHVS, CDR2 FQNEAQ. The V gene lost 5 bases and the J gene lost 4 bases, with 14 bases spanning the gap. The CDR3 spans 14 residues. The CDR3 DNA reads as TGTGCCAGCAGCCACGACAGGCCCGGCTATGGCTACACCTTC. It codes for CASSHDRPGYGYTF.

This clone appeared a single time. The CDR3 DNA follows: TGCGCCAGCAGCCAGGGTGGCCGGAGTGGCACTGAAGCTTTCTTT. Translating gives CASSQGGRSGTEAFF. The rearrangement uses TRBV4-1 and TRBJ1-1; D remains unclear. This CDR3 is 15 amino acids long. From germline, CDR1 is MGHRA and CDR2 YSYEKL. Trimming removed 3 bases from V and 4 bases from J, with 15 bases in between.

This clone turned up a few times. The chain has TRBV19 and TRBJ1-2; D is unresolved. In germline, CDR1 is LNHDA, CDR2 SQIVND (reference sequence). CDR3 length equals 14 residues. Trimming pared 7 bases from V and 4 bases from J, leaving 16 bases between. The CDR3, as DNA: TGTGCCAGTACGGCCACCGGGTGGGGCTATGGCTACACCTTC. Amino acids: CASTATGWGYGYTF.

The chain joins TRBV29-1 to TRBJ2-3; unclear D gene. Trimming removed 7 bases at V and 0 bases at J, with 11 bases between. This CDR3 spans 13 amino acids. Germline V lookup: CDR1 SQVTM, CDR2 ANQGSEA. CDR3 region: CSAFKSSTDTQYF. Here the CDR3 DNA reads TGCAGCGCCTTTAAGAGCAGCACAGATACGCAGTATTTT.

This clone was detected only once. V gene TRBV27 combines with J gene TRBJ2-5, with D uncertain. V was clipped by 5 bases and J by 3 bases, with 10 bases between them. Germline CDR1 MNHEY, CDR2 SMNVEV (reference sequence). The CDR3 loop spans 13 amino acids. The CDR3 DNA reads TGTGCCAGCAGTGAACTCGACAAAGAGACCCAGTACTTC. Translation: CASSELDKETQYF.

The V gene is TRBV30, the J gene TRBJ2-5; maybe TRBD1 (6 bases). Trimming stripped 3 bases from V and 2 bases from J, with 13 bases between. From germline, CDR1 is GTSNPN and CDR2 SVGIG (reference sequence). This CDR3 is 14 amino acids long. CDR3 region: CAWSWDTTQETQYF. The CDR3 nucleotides are TGTGCCTGGAGCTGGGACACCACTCAAGAGACCCAGTACTTC.

The chain employs TRBV7-3 and TRBJ2-7; 8 bases fit TRBD2. Germline values: CDR1 SGHTA, CDR2 FQGTGA. V lost 5 bases to trimming and J lost 12 bases; unmatched junction nucleotides: 18. The CDR3 is 15 residues long. The CDR3 is CASSRSPLAGPTRYF. The DNA for the CDR3 is TGTGCCAGCAGCCGCTCCCCTTTAGCGGGGCCGACACGGTACTTC.

This clone has more than one count but fewer than ten. The chain uses TRBV19 and TRBJ1-2; 9 bases map to TRBD1. V trimming: 5 bases; J trimming: 6 bases; junction bases outside the gene matches: 10. Germline CDR1 is LNHDA and CDR2 is SQIVND (reference sequence). CDR3 size: 15 residues. CDR3 coding DNA: TGTGCCAGTAGTGAGCAAACCGGGACAGGGAATGGCTACACCTTC. It encodes CASSEQTGTGNGYTF.

This sequence joins TRBV5-4 and TRBJ2-6; D gene ambiguous. The CDR3 consists of 15 residues. The germline V and J ends were trimmed by 2 bases and 0 bases, with 6 bases remaining between them. Germline CDR1 is SGHNT and CDR2 is YYREEE (reference sequence). CDR3: CASSFSTSGANVLTF. In nucleotides, the CDR3 is TGTGCCAGCAGCTTTTCCACCTCTGGGGCCAACGTCCTGACTTTC.

This clone came up once. The chain carries TRBV7-3 and TRBJ1-1; D perhaps matches TRBD1 (5 bases). Germline lookup yields CDR1 SGHTA and CDR2 FQGTGA. Trimming cost V 5 bases and J 5 bases, with 18 bases left between them. The CDR3 loop spans 15 amino acids. This chain's CDR3 is CASSLLPGRDTEAFF. The CDR3 DNA sequence: TGTGCCAGCAGCCTACTCCCAGGGCGGGATACTGAAGCTTTCTTT.

The V and J genes are TRBV10-2 and TRBJ2-2, with 12 bases matching TRBD2. The CDR3 length is 17 residues. V shed 6 bases and J 4 bases; nucleotides not matched to a gene: 9. From germline, CDR1 is WSHSY and CDR2 SAAADI. The CDR3 spells CASRPLAGGLGTGELFF. The CDR3 coding sequence is TGCGCCAGCAGGCCCCTAGCGGGGGGGCTAGGCACCGGGGAGCTGTTTTTT.

This clone was recorded only once. The rearrangement links TRBV12-1 to TRBJ1-5; the table calls TRBD1, which could not be checked here. TRBV12-1 is a recognized pseudogene. This CDR3 has 17 amino acids. As DNA, the CDR3 is TGTGCCAGCAGCTCCCACCCTGAGACAGGCCCCACGCAGCCCCAGCATTTT. Its translation: CASSSHPETGPTQPQHF.